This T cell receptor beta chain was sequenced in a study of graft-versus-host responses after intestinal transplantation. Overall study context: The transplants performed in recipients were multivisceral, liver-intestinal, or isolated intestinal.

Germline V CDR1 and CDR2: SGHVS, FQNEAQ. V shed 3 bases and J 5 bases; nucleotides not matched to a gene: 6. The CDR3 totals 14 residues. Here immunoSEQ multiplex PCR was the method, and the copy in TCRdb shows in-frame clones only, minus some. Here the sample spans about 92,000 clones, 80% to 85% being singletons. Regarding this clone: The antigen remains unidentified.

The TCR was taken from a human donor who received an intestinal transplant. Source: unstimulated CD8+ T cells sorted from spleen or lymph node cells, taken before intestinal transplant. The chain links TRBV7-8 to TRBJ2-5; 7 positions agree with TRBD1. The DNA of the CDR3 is TGTGCCAGCAGCTTGACAGGGCCCAGCGAGACCCAGTACTTC. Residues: CASSLTGPSETQYF.